A selection of T cell receptor beta chains follows, all from one sample in a study of T-cell memory formation after mild COVID-19. TCRdb reanalysed the 5' RACE reads using MiXCR and keeps one entry per CDR3 protein. The sample includes under 450,000 distinct CDR3 sequences, around a fifth seen only once; the top ten take 21%. Sequenced: PBMCs or a T cell subset sorted from them (not recorded which). These receptors were obtained from a man aged 18 to 35 who had mild COVID-19 (a few samples of this study predate the infection). Cell type and time point are not known. Each CDR3 is given without its conserved first and last residue. The order of the fields is CDR3 length, V gene, CDR3 protein.

14 | TRBV7-8 | ASSLNWGRRDQPQH
14 | TRBV28 | ASKAVRLGYTGELF
13 | TRBV9 | ASSEGRGGNQPQH
14 | TRBV20-1 | SARDLMTSGVETQY
15 | TRBV4-1 | ASSQDSTGVAGNTIY
14 | TRBV5-5 | ASSLGPTGGTDTQY
10 | TRBV7-2 | ASSRLEDTQY
17 | TRBV6-2/TRBV6-3 | ASSYQADLRGAYTGELF
14 | TRBV7-9 | ASSLAPSGVYNEQF
13 | TRBV5-1 | ASSFGGLGTDTQY
13 | TRBV7-6 | ASSSSPGLSYEQY
11 | TRBV5-6 | ASSLAGFDGYT
13 | TRBV18 | ASSPQGARQETQY
13 | TRBV5-1 | ASSLVGGGPNEQF
12 | TRBV6-5 | ASSYSTAGNTIY
11 | TRBV2 | ASSRQGRYGYT
14 | TRBV7-2 | ASSLSDRTSGNTIY